The source of this TCR beta chain is a study of blood T cell repertoires in COVID-19. In the source study's methods: The authors estimated nucleated cell counts from reference gene primer amplification. Sequencing was performed with immunoSEQ multiplex PCR; in TCRdb, only in-frame clones are kept and a portion is missing. The V and J calls and the clone size are those of that table, but D and trimming were determined from the DNA. The table records approximately 180,000 clones, 75% to 90% of them present only once. V was cut by 2 bases and J by 0 bases, with 9 bases left in between. Germline V gene sequence: CDR1 SEHNR, CDR2 FQNEAQ (reference sequence). The CDR3 is 15 amino acids.

This TCR derives from a human donor with active or convalescent COVID-19. The donor label of this sample is uncertain. The V gene is TRBV7-9, the J gene TRBJ2-3, with D unresolved. The specimen sequenced was peripheral blood. The CDR3 reads CASSLLISSTDTQYF. The CDR3 DNA is TGTGCCAGCAGCTTACTAATCTCTAGCACAGATACGCAGTATTTT.